This TCR beta chain stems from a study of shared T cell receptors in the human thymus. This table comes from immunoSEQ multiplex PCR, and its TCRdb copy is limited to in-frame clones, with some not included. The sample has some 660,000 clones, around 87% seen once. The length of the CDR3 is 12 residues. The V gene lost 2 bases and the J gene lost 8 bases, with 9 bases spanning the gap. Germline CDR1 and CDR2: SEHNR and FQNEAQ (reference sequence). Details on this clone: Other DNA sequences within the sample encode an identical CDR3.

The data were also submitted as part of a second study, on human thymus T cells. Turning to that study: The source of the thymus tissue was resections taken during corrective heart surgery. V and J genes seemed to be used with bias in thymic and blood repertoires.

Input material: thymocytes. The receptor was isolated from a boy in the first two years of life with a congenital heart defect. The V gene is TRBV7-9, the J gene TRBJ1-1; D call uncertain. The chain's CDR3 is CASSLRGTEAFF. The DNA of the CDR3 is TGTGCCAGCAGCTTACGGGGTACCGAAGCTTTCTTT. Complete variable domain (other parts from reference TRBV7-9 and TRBJ1-1): DTGVSQNPRHKITKRGQNVTFRCDPISEHNRLYWYRQTLGQGPEFLTYFQNEAQLEKSRLLSDRFSAERPKGSFSTLEIQRTEQGDSAMYLCASSLRGTEAFFGQGTRLTVV.